The sequence of this T cell receptor (beta chain) was determined in a study of blood T cells in healthy people across ages. General observations from the study: Aged donors had fewer naive CD4+ cells and lower diversity than long-lived donors. Strong correlation was found linking TCR beta diversity to naive T cell percentage.

PCR was performed a second time for 7 to 11 cycles using a sample-barcoded 5' primer and a J-beta primer mix. TCRdb re-derived calls from the 5' RACE reads in MiXCR, one entry per CDR3 protein. The table includes roughly 1.5 million distinct CDR3 sequences, approximately 43% detected once. Germline CDR1 reads SGDLS; CDR2 reads YYNGEE. This CDR3 is built from 14 residues. V gave up 0 bases and J gave up 0 bases, with 7 bases separating them. Peripheral blood, about 9.4 milliliters per donor, was collected. Concerning this clonotype itself: Its target is not known. This may arise from a read error, as a much more abundant clone is one base away.

Sequenced input: blood. The clonotype originates from a woman aged 18 to 35 in good health. The chain links TRBV9 to TRBJ2-7, with D perhaps matching TRBD1 (6 bases). Written as DNA, the CDR3 is TGTGCCAGCAGCGTAGGGGACACCTCCTACGAGCAGTACTTC. Protein: CASSVGDTSYEQYF.